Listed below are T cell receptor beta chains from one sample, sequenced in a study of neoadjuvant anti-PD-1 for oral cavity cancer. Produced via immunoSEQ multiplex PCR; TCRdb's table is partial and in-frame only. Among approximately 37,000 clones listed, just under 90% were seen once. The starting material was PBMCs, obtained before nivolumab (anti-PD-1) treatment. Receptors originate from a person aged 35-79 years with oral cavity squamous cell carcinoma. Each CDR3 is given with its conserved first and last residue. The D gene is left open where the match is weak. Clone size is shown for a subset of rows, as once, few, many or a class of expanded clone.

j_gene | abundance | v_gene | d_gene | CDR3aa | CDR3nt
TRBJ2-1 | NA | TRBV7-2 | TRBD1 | CASSLGSQGAHNEQFF | TGTGCCAGCAGCTTAGGAAGTCAGGGGGCGCATAATGAGCAGTTCTTC
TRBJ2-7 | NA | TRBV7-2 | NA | CASSLQGPYEQYF | TGTGCCAGCAGCTTACAGGGCCCCTACGAGCAGTACTTC
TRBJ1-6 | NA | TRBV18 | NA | CASSLEGDSPLHF | TGTGCCAGCTCACTGGAGGGGGATTCACCCCTCCACTTT
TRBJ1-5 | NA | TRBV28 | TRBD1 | CASSPGTGSNQPQHF | TGTGCCAGCAGCCCAGGGACAGGGAGCAATCAGCCCCAGCATTTT
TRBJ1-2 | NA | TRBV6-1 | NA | CASTLFRAGYGYTF | TGTGCCAGCACCCTCTTCAGGGCCGGCTATGGCTACACCTTC
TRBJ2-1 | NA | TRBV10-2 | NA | CASSDSDFLQREQFF | TGCGCCAGCAGTGATTCGGATTTCCTCCAGCGTGAGCAGTTCTTC
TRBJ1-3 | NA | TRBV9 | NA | CASSAQGHSGNTIYF | TGTGCCAGCAGCGCCCAAGGACACTCTGGAAACACCATATATTTT
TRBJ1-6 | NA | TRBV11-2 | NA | CASSFVLYNSPLHF | TGTGCCAGCAGCTTTGTGTTGTATAATTCACCCCTCCACTTT
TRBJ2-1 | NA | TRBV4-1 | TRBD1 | CASSQDRGSSNEQFF | TGCGCCAGCAGCCAAGACAGGGGGTCGAGCAATGAGCAGTTCTTC
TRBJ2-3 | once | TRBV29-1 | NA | CSADSTDTQYF | TGCAGCGCAGATAGCACAGATACGCAGTATTTT
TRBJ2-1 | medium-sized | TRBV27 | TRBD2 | CASSLWASGYNEQFF | TGTGCCAGCAGTTTATGGGCTAGCGGTTACAATGAGCAGTTCTTC
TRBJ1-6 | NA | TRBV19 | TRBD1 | CASSIGRTGDFHSYNSPLHF | TGTGCCAGTAGTATAGGTCGGACAGGTGACTTTCACTCCTATAATTCACCCCTCCACTTT
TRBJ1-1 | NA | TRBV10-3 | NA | CAISDPDGAGLNTEAFF | TGTGCCATCAGTGACCCCGATGGGGCAGGTTTGAACACTGAAGCTTTCTTT
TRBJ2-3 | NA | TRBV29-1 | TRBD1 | CSVEGQGAPDTQYF | TGCAGCGTTGAGGGACAGGGTGCTCCAGATACGCAGTATTTT
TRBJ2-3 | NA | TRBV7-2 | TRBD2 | CASSLWAHAGEDTQYF | TGTGCCAGCAGCTTATGGGCCCATGCGGGGGAAGATACGCAGTATTTT
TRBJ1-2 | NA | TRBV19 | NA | CASKEGNYGYTF | TGTGCCAGTAAAGAGGGGAACTATGGCTACACCTTC
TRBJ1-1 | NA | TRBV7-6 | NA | CASSLLAPSSGRSMNTEAFF | TGTGCCAGCAGCTTACTAGCCCCTTCTTCGGGCCGATCCATGAACACTGAAGCTTTCTTT
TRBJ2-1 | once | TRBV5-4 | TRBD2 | CASKGLAYNEQFF | TGTGCCAGCAAGGGACTAGCCTACAATGAGCAGTTCTTC
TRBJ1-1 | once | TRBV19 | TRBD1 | CASSPHRGRDTEAFF | TGTGCCAGTAGTCCCCACAGGGGAAGGGACACTGAAGCTTTCTTT
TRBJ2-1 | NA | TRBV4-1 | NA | CASSQDRGTGNEQFF | TGCGCCAGCAGCCAAGATAGAGGAACCGGGAATGAGCAGTTCTTC
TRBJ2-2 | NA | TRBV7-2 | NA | CASRGTRNTGELFF | TGTGCCAGCAGGGGGACACGAAACACCGGGGAGCTGTTTTTT
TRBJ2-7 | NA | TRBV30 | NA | CAWSSDRYEQYF | TGTGCCTGGAGTTCCGACAGATACGAGCAGTACTTC
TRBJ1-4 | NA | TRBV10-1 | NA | CASSEIVPIREKLFF | TGCGCCAGCAGTGAGATTGTACCGATTAGGGAAAAACTGTTTTTT
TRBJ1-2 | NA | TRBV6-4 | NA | CASSPESGSYGYTF | TGTGCCAGCAGTCCCGAATCTGGGTCCTATGGCTACACCTTC
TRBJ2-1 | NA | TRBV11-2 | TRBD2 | CASSHGRNEQFF | TGTGCCAGCAGCCACGGGAGGAATGAGCAGTTCTTC
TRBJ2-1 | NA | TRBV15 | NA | CATSRDLGSADEQFF | TGTGCCACCAGCAGAGATTTGGGTAGTGCCGATGAGCAGTTCTTC
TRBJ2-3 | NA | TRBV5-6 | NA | CASNKQGRSTDTQYF | TGTGCCAGCAACAAACAGGGGAGGAGCACAGATACGCAGTATTTT
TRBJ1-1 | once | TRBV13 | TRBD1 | CASSQTTGGRTEAFF | TGTGCCAGCAGCCAAACGACAGGGGGCCGCACTGAAGCTTTCTTT
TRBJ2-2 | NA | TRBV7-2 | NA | CASSFFTGELFF | TGTGCCAGCAGCTTCTTTACCGGGGAGCTGTTTTTT
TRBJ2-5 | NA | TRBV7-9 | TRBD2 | CASSLTPSGGFTQYF | TGTGCCAGCAGCTTAACCCCTAGCGGGGGGTTCACCCAGTACTTC
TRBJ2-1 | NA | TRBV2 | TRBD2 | CASSEGPAGLYNEQFF | TGTGCCAGCAGTGAGGGACCAGCGGGACTTTACAATGAGCAGTTCTTC
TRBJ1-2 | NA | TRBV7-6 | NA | CASSLGVEGNNYGYTF | TGTGCCAGCAGCTTGGGGGTCGAGGGCAACAACTATGGCTACACCTTC
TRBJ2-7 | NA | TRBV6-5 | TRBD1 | CASTQGAAYEQYF | TGTGCCAGCACGCAGGGGGCCGCCTACGAGCAGTACTTC
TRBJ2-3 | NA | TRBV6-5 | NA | CASSSPKGGGTDTQYF | TGTGCCAGCAGTTCCCCGAAGGGGGGAGGCACAGATACGCAGTATTTT
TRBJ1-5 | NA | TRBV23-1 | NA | CASSHPVDHNQPQHF | TGCGCCAGCAGTCACCCCGTGGACCACAATCAGCCCCAGCATTTT
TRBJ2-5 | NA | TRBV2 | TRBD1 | CASSAQGGQETQYF | TGTGCCAGCAGTGCACAGGGGGGTCAAGAGACCCAGTACTTC
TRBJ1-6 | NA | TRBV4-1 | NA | CASSPRVGSPLHF | TGCGCCAGCAGCCCGAGGGTGGGTTCACCCCTCCACTTT
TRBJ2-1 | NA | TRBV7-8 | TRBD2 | CASSLSGGAWEQFF | TGTGCCAGCAGCTTGAGCGGGGGGGCATGGGAGCAGTTCTTC
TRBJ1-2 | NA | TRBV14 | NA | CASSQAPGYGYTF | TGTGCCAGCAGCCAAGCCCCCGGATATGGCTACACCTTC
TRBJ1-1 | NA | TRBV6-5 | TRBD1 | CASSSPGTGNTEAFF | TGTGCCAGCAGTTCTCCCGGGACAGGGAACACTGAAGCTTTCTTT
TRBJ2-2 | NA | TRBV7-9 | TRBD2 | CASSLMAPGLAGGPGELFF | TGTGCCAGCAGCTTAATGGCTCCGGGACTAGCTGGCGGACCCGGGGAGCTGTTTTTT
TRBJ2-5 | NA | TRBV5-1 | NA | CASSWADGTEETQYF | TGCGCCAGCAGCTGGGCGGACGGTACTGAAGAGACCCAGTACTTC